The 18 T cell receptor beta chains below come from one sample, sequenced in a study of CDR3 diversity in severe acne. MiXCR was run by TCRdb on the PCR reads, yielding one entry per CDR3 protein. The sample has under 95,000 distinct CDR3 sequences; about 52% are singletons. Specimen: blood. These receptors originate from a male donor in good health, serving as a control.

This clonotype was counted many times. J is TRBJ2-7 and V is TRBV6-5; TRBD2 matches at 14 bases. Germline V CDR1 and CDR2: MNHEY, SVGAGI. CDR3 length: 14 amino acids. J was trimmed by 6 bases and V by 6 bases; bases with no gene match: 4. The CDR3: CASRTSGREGEQYF. CDR3 DNA sequence: TGTGCCAGCAGGACTAGCGGGAGGGAAGGCGAGCAGTACTTC.

The chain uses TRBV20-1 and TRBJ1-1, with unresolved D. CDR1 and CDR2 from the germline V gene are DFQATT and SNEGSKA (reference sequence). V lost 0 bases to trimming and J lost 5 bases, with 10 bases between them. This CDR3 has 13 amino acids. The DNA of the CDR3 is TGCAGTGCTAGAGATGCCGGAGGTACTGAAGCTTTCTTT. Translation gives CSARDAGGTEAFF.

The V gene is TRBV9, the J gene TRBJ1-2; weak D call: TRBD1 (6 bases). The CDR3 has 16 amino acids. Deletions cut 6 bases from V and 0 bases from J, with 18 bases between. Germline values: CDR1 SGDLS, CDR2 YYNGEE. The CDR3 here is CASIRGGQAANYGYTF. DNA for the CDR3: TGTGCCAGCATCCGGGGGGGCCAGGCAGCTAACTATGGCTACACCTTC.

This clonotype appeared many times. The chain employs TRBV24-1 and TRBJ1-2, with D tentatively TRBD1 (6 bases). V lost 2 bases and J lost 8, with 14 bases in between. Germline CDR1 KGHDR, CDR2 SFDVKD. The CDR3 sequence is 14 residues long. In nucleotides, the CDR3 is TGTGCCACCAGTGATTCGGCCGGGGGCGGCGGCTACACCTTC. Amino acid sequence: CATSDSAGGGGYTF.

Only a few counts were recorded for this clonotype. The chain carries TRBV2 and TRBJ1-6; tentative D call: TRBD1 (6 bases). The CDR3 has 15 residues. Deletions cut 4 bases from V and 2 bases from J, with 9 bases between. The germline gives CDR1 SNHLY, CDR2 FYNNEI. CDR3 region: CASSVGGTYNSPLHF. In DNA form, the CDR3 reads TGTGCCAGCAGTGTGGGGGGCACCTATAATTCACCCCTCCACTTT. Full variable domain (rest looked up from reference TRBV2 and TRBJ1-6): EPEVTQTPSHQVTQMGQEVILRCVPISNHLYFYWYRQILGQKVEFLVSFYNNEISEKSEIFDDQFSVERPDGSNFTLKIRSTKLEDSAMYFCASSVGGTYNSPLHFGNGTRLTVT.

This chain connects TRBV5-1 to TRBJ1-1, with no clear D. The germline V gene has CDR1 SGHRS and CDR2 YFSETQ. The CDR3 totals 13 residues. V shed 1 base and J shed 3 bases, with 7 bases lying between them. CDR3 bases: TGCGCCAGCAGCTTGTTGGCAGACACTGAAGCTTTCTTT. Translation: CASSLLADTEAFF.

CDR3 amino acids: CASSHPDRAGANVLTF. CDR3 nucleotide sequence: TGCGCCAGCAGCCATCCTGACAGGGCGGGGGCCAACGTCCTGACTTTC. The chain carries TRBV4-1 and TRBJ2-6; 7 bases map to TRBD1. With V trimmed by 3 bases and J by 4 bases, 6 bases remained unmatched. The CDR3 spans 16 residues. Germline V CDR1 and CDR2: MGHRA, YSYEKL.

This clonotype was detected only once. CDR3 sequence (DNA): TGTGCCACCAGCAGCACTACGGGACTAGCGGGAGGGCCGGCGGATGAGCAGTTCTTC. Translation: CATSSTTGLAGGPADEQFF. V is TRBV15 and J is TRBJ2-1; 16 bases align to TRBD2. V dropped 3 bases and J dropped 8; count of bases not matched to a gene: 13. Germline CDR1 and CDR2: LNHNV and YYDKDF (reference sequence). The CDR3 is 19 residues long. Full variable domain (remainder filled in from reference TRBV15 and TRBJ2-1): DAMVIQNPRYQVTQFGKPVTLSCSQTLNHNVMYWYQQKSSQAPKLLFHYYDKDFNNEADTPDNFQSRRPNTSFCFLDIRSPGLGDTAMYLCATSSTTGLAGGPADEQFFGPGTRLTVL.

J is TRBJ2-2 and V is TRBV24-1; D might be TRBD1 or TRBD2, each matching 6 bases. Trimming left V 4 bases short and J 1 base short, with 15 bases between. This CDR3 region has 17 residues. The germline V gene has CDR1 KGHDR and CDR2 SFDVKD. The CDR3 sequence is CATSDPRGRRNTGELFF. The CDR3 region has the DNA TGTGCCACCAGTGACCCGAGGGGGAGGAGGAACACCGGGGAGCTGTTTTTT.

The chain links TRBV4-2 to TRBJ2-3; 9 bases fit TRBD2. The CDR3 extends over 15 amino acids. V lost 6 bases, J lost 6 bases, and 10 bases stayed unmatched. Germline V gene sequence: CDR1 LGHNA, CDR2 YNFKEQ. This chain's CDR3 is CASRRNRAGGDTQYF. The DNA for the CDR3 is TGTGCCAGCAGACGCAATAGGGCGGGAGGGGATACGCAGTATTTT.

V gene TRBV5-1 combines with J gene TRBJ2-7; D uncertain. This CDR3 has 12 amino acids. Between the trimmed V and J ends, which lost 4 bases and 5 bases, there was a span of 10 bases. Germline V gene data show CDR1 as SGHRS and CDR2 as YFSETQ. CDR3 sequence: CASSRLRDEQYF. The CDR3 DNA is TGCGCCAGCAGCCGGCTAAGGGACGAGCAGTACTTC.

This chain uses TRBV10-3 with TRBJ2-7, with D possibly matching TRBD2 (6 bases). Trimming removed 0 bases from V and 1 base from J, with 7 bases in between. Germline assignment: CDR1 ENHRY and CDR2 SYGVKD. The CDR3 runs 14 residues. CDR3 protein: CAISESTRSYEQYF. The CDR3 DNA sequence: TGTGCCATCAGTGAGTCGACTAGGTCCTACGAGCAGTACTTC.

This clonotype appeared many times. The chain employs TRBV27 and TRBJ2-3; 8 bases line up with TRBD2. This CDR3 has 14 residues. Germline lookup yields CDR1 MNHEY and CDR2 SMNVEV (reference sequence). V lost 8 bases and J lost 5; bases outside the gene matches: 9. CDR3 DNA: TGTGCCAGCGGCCAGGGACTAGTTGGAGATACGCAGTATTTT. The encoded protein is CASGQGLVGDTQYF.

This clonotype was recorded only once. The rearrangement links TRBV15 to TRBJ2-7; TRBD1 agrees at 9 bases. The germline CDR1 and CDR2 sequences are LNHNV and YYDKDF (reference sequence). J gave up 0 bases and V 2 bases, and 11 bases lay outside the gene matches. There are 18 residues in the CDR3. The DNA of the CDR3 is TGTGCCACCAGCAGACCACGGGGACAGGGCATAACCTCCTACGAGCAGTACTTC. Translating it yields CATSRPRGQGITSYEQYF.

This chain joins TRBV20-1 and TRBJ2-7; 7 positions agree with TRBD2. From germline, CDR1 is DFQATT and CDR2 SNEGSKA (reference sequence). J was trimmed by 0 bases and V by 3 bases; bases with no gene match: 8. The CDR3 has 15 amino acids. The CDR3 loop reads CSARDVGGSSYEQYF. For the CDR3, the DNA is TGCAGTGCTAGGGATGTGGGCGGGAGCTCCTACGAGCAGTACTTC.

The chain couples TRBV7-9 to TRBJ1-3; tentative D call: TRBD1 (6 bases). Germline-derived CDR1 and CDR2 are SEHNR and FQNEAQ (reference sequence). Trimming removed 3 bases at V and 9 bases at J, with 18 bases between. This CDR3 is 15 amino acids long. Here the CDR3 reads CASSFQSETGGTIYF. Written as DNA, the CDR3 is TGTGCCAGCAGCTTCCAATCAGAGACAGGTGGCACCATATATTTT. Using reference TRBV7-9 and TRBJ1-3 for the parts outside the CDR3, the full variable domain is DTGVSQNPRHKITKRGQNVTFRCDPISEHNRLYWYRQTLGQGPEFLTYFQNEAQLEKSRLLSDRFSAERPKGSFSTLEIQRTEQGDSAMYLCASSFQSETGGTIYFGEGSWLTVV.

This sequence joins TRBV4-2 and TRBJ2-2; possible D gene TRBD1, 5 bases. CDR3 length: 14 amino acids. CDR1 is LGHNA and CDR2 is YNFKEQ in the germline V gene. The V gene lost 4 bases and the J gene lost 6 bases, with 12 bases spanning the gap. CDR3 in amino acids: CASSRGTFAGELFF. CDR3 DNA sequence: TGTGCCAGCAGCCGGGGCACCTTCGCCGGGGAGCTGTTTTTT.

Notes on this clonotype: An end of the junction does not agree with germline; a read error may underlie this. The chain employs TRBV25-1 and TRBJ1-6; D might be TRBD1 (6 bases). This CDR3 contains 15 residues. Per the germline V gene, CDR1 is MGHDK and CDR2 is SYGVNS. The CDR3 DNA sequence: TGTGCCGGCAGTGAACTCGGACAGTATCATTCACCCCTCCACTTT. Amino acid sequence: CAGSELGQYHSPLHF.